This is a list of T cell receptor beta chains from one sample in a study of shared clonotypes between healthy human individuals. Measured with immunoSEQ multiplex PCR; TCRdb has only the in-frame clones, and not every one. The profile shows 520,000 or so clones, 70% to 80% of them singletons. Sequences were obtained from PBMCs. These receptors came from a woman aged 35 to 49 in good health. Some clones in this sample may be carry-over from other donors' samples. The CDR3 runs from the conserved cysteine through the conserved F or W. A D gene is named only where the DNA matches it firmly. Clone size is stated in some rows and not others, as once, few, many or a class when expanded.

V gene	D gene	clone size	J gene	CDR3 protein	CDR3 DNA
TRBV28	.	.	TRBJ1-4	CASRDRATNEKLFF	TGTGCCAGCAGGGACAGAGCAACTAATGAAAAACTGTTTTTT
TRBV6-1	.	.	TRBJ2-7	CASGEQVATYEQYF	TGTGCCAGCGGGGAACAGGTTGCAACCTACGAGCAGTACTTC
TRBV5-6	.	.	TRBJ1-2	CASSSLTGGNATYGYTF	TGTGCCAGCAGCTCGTTAACGGGGGGAAACGCAACTTATGGCTACACCTTC
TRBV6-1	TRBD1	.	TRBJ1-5	CASREGTGSNQPQHF	TGTGCCAGCAGAGAGGGGACAGGGAGTAATCAGCCCCAGCATTTT
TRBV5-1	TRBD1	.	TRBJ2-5	CASSSQTSGGRETQYF	TGCGCCAGCAGCTCCCAAACTTCAGGGGGCCGGGAGACCCAGTACTTC
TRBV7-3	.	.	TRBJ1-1	CASSLGYRTEAFF	TGTGCCAGCAGCTTAGGGTACCGGACTGAAGCTTTCTTT
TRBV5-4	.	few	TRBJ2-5	CASSLPGDQETQYF	TGTGCCAGCAGCTTACCGGGGGACCAAGAGACCCAGTACTTC
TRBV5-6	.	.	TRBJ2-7	CASSLGRSDEQYF	TGTGCCAGCAGCTTGGGACGCTCGGACGAGCAGTACTTC
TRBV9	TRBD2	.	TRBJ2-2	CASSVEPSGSTGELFF	TGTGCCAGCAGCGTAGAACCTAGCGGGAGTACCGGGGAGCTGTTTTTT
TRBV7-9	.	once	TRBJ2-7	CASSLVMAYEQYF	TGTGCCAGCAGCTTGGTTATGGCCTACGAGCAGTACTTC
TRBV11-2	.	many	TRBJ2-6	CASSLQGNIGANVLTF	TGTGCCAGCAGCCTACAGGGAAATATTGGGGCCAACGTCCTGACTTTC
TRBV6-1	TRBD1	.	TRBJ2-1	CASSEWGTGAAYNEQFF	TGTGCCAGCAGTGAATGGGGGACAGGGGCGGCCTACAATGAGCAGTTCTTC
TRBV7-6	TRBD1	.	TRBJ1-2	CASSFRQGITYGYTF	TGTGCCAGCAGCTTCAGACAGGGTATTACCTATGGCTACACCTTC
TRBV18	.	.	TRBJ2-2	CASSPPGVSGTGELFF	TGTGCCAGCTCACCACCTGGGGTTTCGGGCACCGGGGAGCTGTTTTTT
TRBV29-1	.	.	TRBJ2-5	CSALGGSRGETQYF	TGCAGCGCCCTTGGGGGCTCAAGGGGGGAGACCCAGTACTTC
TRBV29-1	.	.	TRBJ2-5	CSVEWGGAETQYF	TGCAGCGTTGAATGGGGGGGCGCCGAGACCCAGTACTTC
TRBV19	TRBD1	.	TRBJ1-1	CASSIGAGQGREAFF	TGTGCCAGTAGTATAGGGGCGGGACAGGGACGTGAAGCTTTCTTT